This passage covers 26 T cell receptor beta chains from one sample sequenced in a study of blood T cell repertoires in COVID-19. Sequenced by immunoSEQ multiplex PCR; TCRdb stores in-frame clones only, minus some. The table has approximately 300,000 clones, almost 90% seen once; the top ten hold about 10%. The sequenced sample was peripheral blood. These receptor sequences come from a woman in her thirties with COVID-19, enrolled during active disease.

V and J are TRBV9 and TRBJ1-2; D is perhaps TRBD1 (5 bases). The germline V gene has CDR1 SGDLS and CDR2 YYNGEE. The germline V and J ends were trimmed by 4 bases and 4 bases, with 14 bases remaining between them. This CDR3 has 14 residues. The CDR3 nucleotides are TGTGCCAGCAGCCCTGGCGGGGGAGGCTATGGCTACACCTTC. As protein: CASSPGGGGYGYTF.

The chain is built from TRBV7-2 and TRBJ2-7, with TRBD2 as a possible D gene (5 bases). The CDR3 consists of 15 residues. Trimming took 5 bases from V and 0 from J, leaving 14 bases between them. The germline CDR1 and CDR2 sequences are SGHTA and FQGNSA. The DNA of the CDR3 is TGTGCCAGCAGCCCAGTAGCGTTTAGCTCCTACGAGCAGTACTTC. Translated: CASSPVAFSSYEQYF.

The rearrangement joins TRBV6-2 or TRBV6-3 to TRBJ2-1; D is uncertain. The germline CDR1 and CDR2 sequences are MNHEY and SVGEGT. V dropped 2 bases and J dropped 0 bases, with 14 bases sitting between them. This CDR3 contains 17 residues. CDR3 coding DNA: TGTGCCAGCAGTTACGATCCCCCAGTAAGCTCCTACAATGAGCAGTTCTTC. This encodes CASSYDPPVSSYNEQFF.

This rearrangement joins TRBV18 to TRBJ2-7, with 10 bases matching TRBD2. This CDR3 has 15 residues. CDR1 KGHSH and CDR2 LQKENI come from the germline V gene. V was pared by 5 bases and J by 0 bases, with 4 bases of the junction left unmatched. CDR3 coding DNA: TGTGCCAGCTCATCATCTAGCGGGAGCTCCTACGAGCAGTACTTC. Residues: CASSSSSGSSYEQYF. The full variable domain, completed using reference TRBV18 and TRBJ2-7, is NAGVMQNPRHLVRRRGQEARLRCSPMKGHSHVYWYRQLPEEGLKFMVYLQKENIIDESGMPKERFSAEFPKEGPSILRIQQVVRGDSAAYFCASSSSSGSSYEQYFGPGTRLTVT.

V is TRBV19 and J is TRBJ1-1, with TRBD1 identical over 11 bases. The CDR3 loop spans 15 amino acids. V was pared by 5 bases and J by 5 bases, with 7 bases of the junction left unmatched. The V gene's germline CDR1 is LNHDA and CDR2 SQIVND (reference sequence). The CDR3 bases are TGTGCCAGTAGTCCCCTGGGACAGGGGGGAACTGAAGCTTTCTTT. Amino acid sequence: CASSPLGQGGTEAFF.

The rearrangement joins TRBV5-6 to TRBJ2-7, with D possibly TRBD1 on 5 matching bases. CDR3 length equals 14 residues. The V and J ends lost 4 bases and 2 bases respectively, with 13 bases between them. Per the germline V gene, CDR1 is SGHDT and CDR2 is YYEEEE. In DNA, the CDR3 is TGTGCCAGCAGCCCACAAGACAGCCCCTACGAGCAGTACTTC. It translates to CASSPQDSPYEQYF.

This clone was recorded only once. The V and J genes are TRBV19 and TRBJ1-2; D gene unclear. The CDR3 has 17 residues. V was trimmed by 7 bases and J by 0 bases, leaving 21 bases between them. Germline CDR1 LNHDA, CDR2 SQIVND (reference sequence). DNA for the CDR3: TGTGCCAGTACCCTCGGGTTGTGGAGGAAACCTAACTATGGCTACACCTTC. It codes for CASTLGLWRKPNYGYTF. The variable domain in full, completed from reference TRBV19 and TRBJ1-2, reads DGGITQSPKYLFRKEGQNVTLSCEQNLNHDAMYWYRQDPGQGLRLIYYSQIVNDFQKGDIAEGYSVSREKKESFPLTVTSAQKNPTAFYLCASTLGLWRKPNYGYTFGSGTRLTVV.

The rearrangement links TRBV11-2 to TRBJ2-1; 7 nucleotides match TRBD1. V dropped 5 bases and J dropped 4; count of bases not matched to a gene: 5. Per germline, CDR1 SGHAT and CDR2 FQNNGV. CDR3 length equals 14 residues. CDR3 residues: CASSPGTEYNEQFF. CDR3 in DNA: TGTGCCAGCAGCCCCGGGACAGAGTACAATGAGCAGTTCTTC.

This clone was recorded a few times. The chain links TRBV21-1 to TRBJ1-1. TRBV21-1 is recorded as a pseudogene. This CDR3 comprises 14 residues. The CDR3: CASSKDLMRSEAFF. The CDR3 nucleotides are TGTGCCAGCAGCAAAGATTTAATGCGGTCTGAAGCTTTCTTT.

The CDR3 is CASRGLGSNQPQHF. CDR3 DNA sequence: TGTGCCAGCAGGGGGCTCGGGAGTAATCAGCCCCAGCATTTT. The rearrangement links TRBV6-5 to TRBJ1-5; possible D gene TRBD1, 5 bases. This CDR3 has 14 amino acids. V was clipped by 6 bases and J by 4 bases, with 13 bases between them. Germline-derived CDR1 and CDR2 are MNHEY and SVGAGI.

The CDR3 region has the DNA TGCGCCAGCAGCCAAAGGCCGGGACAGGGGAACACTGAAGCTTTCTTT. Amino acid sequence: CASSQRPGQGNTEAFF. This sequence joins TRBV4-1 and TRBJ1-1; 9 bases fit TRBD1. Per the germline V gene, CDR1 is MGHRA and CDR2 is YSYEKL. The CDR3 loop spans 16 amino acids. The V and J ends lost 2 bases and 1 base, in that order; junction bases with no gene match: 5.

The chain couples TRBV2 to TRBJ2-3; D call uncertain. CDR3 length equals 15 residues. Germline CDR1 reads SNHLY; CDR2 reads FYNNEI. Trimming cost V 4 bases and J 2 bases, with 13 bases left between them. The CDR3 protein is CASSAGVGATDTQYF. In nucleotides, the CDR3 is TGTGCCAGCAGTGCCGGCGTGGGCGCCACAGATACGCAGTATTTT. The whole variable domain, filled in from reference TRBV2 and TRBJ2-3, reads EPEVTQTPSHQVTQMGQEVILRCVPISNHLYFYWYRQILGQKVEFLVSFYNNEISEKSEIFDDQFSVERPDGSNFTLKIRSTKLEDSAMYFCASSAGVGATDTQYFGPGTRLTVL.

This chain connects TRBV16 to TRBJ1-4; 8 bases agree with TRBD1. Per germline, CDR1 KGHSY and CDR2 FQNENV. CDR3 length: 15 residues. Unmatched junction bases numbered 8, after V lost 4 bases and J lost 7 bases. DNA of the CDR3: TGTGCCAGCAGCCCAAGGGCGACAGGGGTTGAAAAACTGTTTTTT. Translation gives CASSPRATGVEKLFF.

This clone has only one observation. This chain uses TRBV28 with TRBJ2-3, with 10 positions matching TRBD2. This CDR3 region has 17 residues. V shed 3 bases and J 2 bases; nucleotides not matched to a gene: 8. CDR1 is MDHEN and CDR2 is SYDVKM in the germline V gene. In nucleotides, the CDR3 is TGTGCCAGCAGTTTTCTCATAGCGGGAGGCAACACAGATACGCAGTATTTT. Residues: CASSFLIAGGNTDTQYF.

The chain employs TRBV28 and TRBJ1-6, with TRBD1 identical over 8 bases. The CDR3 contains 14 residues. CDR1 MDHEN and CDR2 SYDVKM come from the germline V gene. Unmatched junction bases numbered 8, after V lost 8 bases and J lost 8 bases. The CDR3 nucleotides are TGTGCCAGCGGGAGGACAGGGTTATATTCACCCCTCCACTTT. It encodes CASGRTGLYSPLHF.

The V call is TRBV5-1, the J call TRBJ1-4, with TRBD1 identical over 8 bases. J was trimmed by 3 bases and V by 4 bases; bases with no gene match: 2. CDR1 is SGHRS, CDR2 YFSETQ, per germline. The CDR3 spans 14 residues. The CDR3 spells CASSPTGANEKLFF. For the CDR3, the DNA is TGCGCCAGCAGCCCGACAGGGGCTAATGAAAAACTGTTTTTT.

V gene TRBV29-1 combines with J gene TRBJ1-2, with no clear D. The V gene's germline CDR1 is SQVTM and CDR2 ANQGSEA. The ends were cut back, 4 bases at V and 8 bases at J, with 8 bases in the middle. There are 10 residues in the CDR3. CDR3 amino acids: CSVGLGGYTF. CDR3 nucleotides: TGCAGCGTTGGACTAGGGGGCTACACCTTC.

The chain couples TRBV2 to TRBJ1-1; D unresolved. The CDR3 contains 15 residues. Germline V gives CDR1 SNHLY, CDR2 FYNNEI. Trimming stripped 4 bases from V and 6 bases from J, with 18 bases between. The CDR3, as DNA: TGTGCCAGCAGTGCTAACGGGTGGGAGGTGGCTGAAGCTTTCTTT. It translates to CASSANGWEVAEAFF. Combining the CDR3 with reference TRBV2 and TRBJ1-1 gives the whole variable domain EPEVTQTPSHQVTQMGQEVILRCVPISNHLYFYWYRQILGQKVEFLVSFYNNEISEKSEIFDDQFSVERPDGSNFTLKIRSTKLEDSAMYFCASSANGWEVAEAFFGQGTRLTVV.

The V and J genes are TRBV5-1 and TRBJ2-2; 7 bases are shared with TRBD1. Looked up from germline, CDR1 is SGHRS and CDR2 is YFSETQ. The CDR3 has 14 residues. With 4 bases clipped from V and 6 bases from J, the junction kept 6 bases outside the gene matches. CDR3 in amino acids: CASSHIGQAGELFF. DNA for the CDR3: TGCGCCAGCAGCCATATTGGACAGGCCGGGGAGCTGTTTTTT.

The chain employs TRBV9 and TRBJ1-1, with D perhaps TRBD1 (6 bases). Trimming removed 0 bases at V and 2 bases at J, with 11 bases between. Germline V gives CDR1 SGDLS, CDR2 YYNGEE. CDR3 length: 15 residues. The CDR3 DNA reads as TGTGCCAGCAGCGTAGGTGCAGGGGTAAACACTGAAGCTTTCTTT. Protein: CASSVGAGVNTEAFF.

The chain has TRBV28 and TRBJ1-3; 7 bases align to TRBD1. Trimming at V came to 6 bases and at J to 0 bases, leaving 14 bases not matched to a gene. Germline-derived CDR1 and CDR2 are MDHEN and SYDVKM. This CDR3 has 18 amino acids. CDR3 in DNA: TGTGCCAGCAGCGGACTATTAGGGGGCCTAGGCTCTGGAAACACCATATATTTT. Translation: CASSGLLGGLGSGNTIYF.

The chain is built from TRBV20-1 and TRBJ1-2; 7 bases fit TRBD1. This CDR3 has 11 residues. V dropped 6 bases and J dropped 7; count of bases not matched to a gene: 5. CDR1 and CDR2 (germline): DFQATT, SNEGSKA (reference sequence). CDR3 coding DNA: TGCAGTGCCGGGGCAGGGGGTGGCTACACCTTC. This gives the protein CSAGAGGGYTF.

The chain employs TRBV7-3 and TRBJ2-5; 15 bases are a match to TRBD2. V lost 5 bases to trimming and J lost 4 bases; unmatched junction nucleotides: 8. CDR3 length equals 17 residues. The germline V gene has CDR1 SGHTA and CDR2 FQGTGA. The CDR3 DNA reads TGTGCCAGCAGCCCCCCCGGGACTAGCGGGAGGTCAGAGACCCAGTACTTC. Protein: CASSPPGTSGRSETQYF.

The chain combines TRBV6-5 with TRBJ1-5; D unclear. Germline CDR1 MNHEY, CDR2 SVGAGI. This CDR3 has 14 residues. V was shortened by 4 bases and J by 5 bases, with 12 bases between the two germline ends. CDR3 sequence: CASSSTMRDQPQHF. CDR3 nucleotides: TGTGCCAGCAGTTCTACTATGAGAGATCAGCCCCAGCATTTT.

The chain employs TRBV11-2 and TRBJ1-1; TRBD1 matches at 9 bases. Germline trimming cut 3 bases from V and 4 bases from J; bases unmatched to any gene: 6. Germline lookup yields CDR1 SGHAT and CDR2 FQNNGV. The CDR3 has 15 residues. In DNA, the CDR3 is TGTGCCAGCAGCTTGGGGACAGGGCTGGCCACTGAAGCTTTCTTT. It translates to CASSLGTGLATEAFF.

This sequence joins TRBV9 and TRBJ2-2, with TRBD1 as a possible D gene (6 bases). Looked up from germline, CDR1 is SGDLS and CDR2 is YYNGEE. V was shortened by 4 bases and J by 6 bases, with 13 bases between the two germline ends. The CDR3 has 14 amino acids. In nucleotides, the CDR3 is TGTGCCAGCAGCCCCGTGGGGGCATCCGGGGAGCTGTTTTTT. Encoded protein: CASSPVGASGELFF.